The 28 T cell receptor beta chains below all came from one sample that was sequenced in a study of blood T cell repertoires in COVID-19. The assay was immunoSEQ multiplex PCR, and TCRdb's table has in-frame clones only and misses some. Of approximately 500,000 clones in the sample, 85% to 90% were seen once. What was sequenced was PBMCs or T cells enriched from blood (not recorded which). Receptors originate from a woman in her forties who had recovered from COVID-19.

The CDR3 is CASSPSLASRGSGNTIYF. CDR3 bases: TGTGCCAGCTCACCTTCCCTCGCGTCCCGGGGCTCTGGAAACACCATATATTTT. This chain joins TRBV18 and TRBJ1-3; D not resolved. From germline, CDR1 is KGHSH and CDR2 LQKENI. The CDR3 sequence is 18 residues long. The germline V and J ends were trimmed by 3 bases and 0 bases, with 18 bases remaining between them.

A remark on this clone: A read error may produce the germline difference seen at one junction end. The J gene is TRBJ1-1, the V gene TRBV6-2 or TRBV6-3; 7 nucleotides line up with TRBD1. The CDR3 extends over 14 amino acids. Germline values: CDR1 MNHEY, CDR2 SVGEGT. CDR3 bases: TGTGCCAGCAGTCGGACAGGTTTGAACCCTGAAGCTTTCTTT. Translation gives CASSRTGLNPEAFF.

This clone came up a few times. The chain employs TRBV11-2 and TRBJ1-2, with 8 nucleotides matching TRBD1. CDR1 is SGHAT, CDR2 FQNNGV, per germline. V lost 0 bases, J lost 7 bases, and 13 bases stayed unmatched. The CDR3 contains 17 residues. CDR3 residues: CASSLDMEPDRARGYTF. The DNA of the CDR3 is TGTGCCAGCAGCTTAGATATGGAACCGGACAGGGCTCGTGGCTACACCTTC.

The rearrangement joins TRBV4-2 to TRBJ2-5; possible D gene TRBD1, 6 bases. Trimming cost V 1 base and J 5 bases, with 17 bases left between them. The CDR3 sequence is 16 residues long. CDR1 LGHNA and CDR2 YNFKEQ come from the germline V gene. The DNA of the CDR3 is TGTGCCAGCAGCCAAGTTCAGACAGGCCAGGGGGAGACCCAGTACTTC. Its protein product is CASSQVQTGQGETQYF.

The V and J genes are TRBV7-2 and TRBJ2-3; no clear D. Germline CDR1 and CDR2: SGHTA and FQGNSA. The CDR3 spans 13 residues. Trimming stripped 1 base from V and 5 bases from J, with 7 bases between. CDR3: CASSLVSQDTQYF. The CDR3 DNA is TGTGCCAGCAGCTTAGTTTCCCAAGATACGCAGTATTTT.

The chain uses TRBV5-6 and TRBJ1-4; the D is unclear. The germline V gene encodes CDR1 SGHDT and CDR2 YYEEEE. V was clipped by 0 bases and J by 5 bases, with 5 bases between them. CDR3 size: 13 residues. CDR3 residues: CASSLGGNEKLFF. CDR3 nucleotides: TGTGCCAGCAGCTTGGGAGGCAATGAAAAACTGTTTTTT.

The rearrangement links TRBV7-8 to TRBJ1-1; D remains ambiguous. The ends were cut back, 1 base at V and 4 bases at J, with 7 bases in the middle. The germline gives CDR1 SGHVS, CDR2 FQNEAQ. The CDR3 has 13 amino acids. CDR3 sequence (DNA): TGTGCCAGCAGCTTAGGTGCGCGCACTGAAGCTTTCTTT. Its translation: CASSLGARTEAFF.

The V call is TRBV6-5, the J call TRBJ2-7; D may be TRBD1 (8 bases). Per the germline V gene, CDR1 is MNHEY and CDR2 is SVGAGI. The CDR3 runs to 15 residues. The V end was cut by 8 bases, the J end by 0 bases, with 17 bases between. This CDR3 reads CASPPSGTGSYEQYF. Written as DNA, the CDR3 is TGTGCCAGCCCCCCCAGCGGGACAGGCTCCTACGAGCAGTACTTC.

J is TRBJ1-6 and V is TRBV5-1; TRBD1 aligns across 10 bases. Unmatched junction bases numbered 6, after V lost 6 bases and J lost 9 bases. Germline lookup yields CDR1 SGHRS and CDR2 YFSETQ. The CDR3 is 14 amino acids. The CDR3 loop is CASNTGTGVSPLHF. Written as DNA, the CDR3 is TGCGCCAGCAACACCGGGACAGGGGTTTCACCCCTCCACTTT.

The rearrangement joins TRBV20-1 to TRBJ2-7; tentative D call: TRBD1 (6 bases). The CDR3 is made up of 14 amino acids. Germline-derived CDR1 and CDR2 are DFQATT and SNEGSKA (reference sequence). The ends were cut back, 3 bases at V and 0 bases at J, with 12 bases in the middle. CDR3 sequence reads: CSASLETGSYEQYF. Here the CDR3 DNA reads TGCAGTGCTAGTCTTGAGACAGGCTCCTACGAGCAGTACTTC.

The chain joins TRBV30 to TRBJ1-1; 9 bases are a match to TRBD1. Germline CDR1 reads GTSNPN; CDR2 reads SVGIG (reference sequence). J gave up 5 bases and V 0 bases, and 10 bases lay outside the gene matches. The CDR3 has 16 residues. In nucleotides, the CDR3 is TGTGCCTGGAGTGTATATGGGACAGGGTGGGGAACTGAAGCTTTCTTT. As protein: CAWSVYGTGWGTEAFF.

The gene calls are TRBV2 and TRBJ2-2; possibly TRBD2 for D (5 bases). Germline-derived CDR1 and CDR2 are SNHLY and FYNNEI. The CDR3 is 13 residues long. V was shortened by 6 bases and J by 6 bases, with 11 bases between the two germline ends. CDR3 DNA sequence: TGTGCCAGCAGCAAGCCGGGGTCCGGGGAGCTGTTTTTT. Protein: CASSKPGSGELFF.

The chain uses TRBV9 and TRBJ2-1; 7 positions match TRBD2. The trim removed 0 bases at V and 4 bases at J, leaving 4 bases unmatched. Germline values: CDR1 SGDLS, CDR2 YYNGEE. The CDR3 is 15 residues long. This CDR3 reads CASSVGASGYNEQFF. CDR3 sequence (DNA): TGTGCCAGCAGCGTAGGTGCTAGCGGATACAATGAGCAGTTCTTC.

The rearrangement uses TRBV2 and TRBJ2-5, with 10 bases lining up with TRBD1. J was trimmed by 7 bases and V by 1 base; bases with no gene match: 6. The CDR3 covers 15 residues. From germline, CDR1 is SNHLY and CDR2 FYNNEI. In nucleotides, the CDR3 is TGTGCCAGCAGTGAAGTCCAGGACAGGGGGGGGACCCAGTACTTC. This gives the protein CASSEVQDRGGTQYF.

CDR3 residues: CASSSQTGVNTEAFF. CDR3 nucleotides: TGTGCCAGCAGCTCCCAAACAGGGGTGAACACTGAAGCTTTCTTT. The chain employs TRBV7-2 and TRBJ1-1; 7 bases match TRBD1. V was clipped by 4 bases and J by 0 bases; unmatched bases: 5. CDR3 length: 15 amino acids. Germline CDR1 and CDR2: SGHTA and FQGNSA.

J is TRBJ1-2 and V is TRBV19; 12 bases fit TRBD1. CDR3 length: 16 residues. The ends lost 1 base at V and 4 bases at J; junction bases unmatched: 4. Germline V lookup: CDR1 LNHDA, CDR2 SQIVND (reference sequence). CDR3 nucleotides: TGTGCCAGTAGTATAGGGGACAGGGGGCTGAGCTATGGCTACACCTTC. This gives the protein CASSIGDRGLSYGYTF.

This rearrangement joins TRBV7-2 to TRBJ2-3; 7 bases are a match to TRBD2. The germline V gene has CDR1 SGHTA and CDR2 FQGNSA. This CDR3 is built from 15 residues. Unmatched junction bases numbered 5, after V lost 1 base and J lost 4 bases. CDR3 DNA: TGTGCCAGCAGCTTAGGTTTTCGGGAGGCAGATACGCAGTATTTT. Its protein is CASSLGFREADTQYF.

The chain recombines TRBV13 with TRBJ2-5, with TRBD2 matching over 8 bases. The CDR3 has 13 residues. The V and J ends lost 5 bases and 5 bases, in that order; junction bases with no gene match: 4. Germline V CDR1 and CDR2: PRHDT, FYEKMQ (reference sequence). The CDR3 DNA is TGTGCCAGCAGCGCCCAGCGGGAGGAGACCCAGTACTTC. Its protein is CASSAQREETQYF. Combining the CDR3 with reference TRBV13 and TRBJ2-5 gives the whole variable domain AAGVIQSPRHLIKEKRETATLKCYPIPRHDTVYWYQQGPGQDPQFLISFYEKMQSDKGSIPDRFSAQQFSDYHSELNMSSLELGDSALYFCASSAQREETQYFGPGTRLLVL.

Concerning this clone: Other DNA sequences in this specimen translate into the identical CDR3. The chain carries TRBV10-3 and TRBJ1-1; TRBD1 is a possible D gene (5 bases). V was shortened by 0 bases and J by 6 bases, with 5 bases between the two germline ends. The CDR3 is 12 residues long. The germline CDR1 and CDR2 sequences are ENHRY and SYGVKD. CDR3 loop: CAISESTAEAFF. For the CDR3, the DNA is TGTGCCATCAGTGAGTCGACAGCTGAAGCTTTCTTT.

The chain uses TRBV6-5 and TRBJ2-7; weak D call: TRBD1 (6 bases). Per the germline V gene, CDR1 is MNHEY and CDR2 is SVGAGI. V lost 6 bases, J lost 2 bases, and 11 bases lay in between. The CDR3 has 13 residues. The CDR3 DNA follows: TGTGCCAGCAGACTGACAGGAACCTACGAGCAGTACTTC. It specifies CASRLTGTYEQYF.

The chain employs TRBV9 and TRBJ2-3; TRBD2 might be the D (5 bases). Trimming removed 0 bases at V and 5 bases at J, with 13 bases between. CDR1 and CDR2 (germline): SGDLS, YYNGEE. The length of the CDR3 is 15 residues. In DNA, the CDR3 is TGTGCCAGCAGCGTAGCACCCAATCGGGGAGATACGCAGTATTTT. Its protein product is CASSVAPNRGDTQYF.

The chain links TRBV10-3 to TRBJ2-7; 8 nucleotides align to TRBD2. CDR3 length equals 21 residues. The V and J ends lost 4 bases and 2 bases, in that order; junction bases with no gene match: 25. The germline gives CDR1 ENHRY, CDR2 SYGVKD. This CDR3 reads CAISAVQEAGGPLPYTYEQYF. For the CDR3, the DNA is TGTGCCATCAGTGCCGTTCAGGAGGCGGGAGGCCCACTCCCTTACACCTACGAGCAGTACTTC.

This chain joins TRBV27 and TRBJ2-7, with D possibly matching TRBD1 (5 bases). Germline V lookup: CDR1 MNHEY, CDR2 SMNVEV (reference sequence). This CDR3 is 11 amino acids long. V was clipped by 10 bases and J by 2 bases, with 9 bases between them. The CDR3 loop is CAIDSPYEQYF. DNA for the CDR3: TGTGCCATCGACAGTCCCTACGAGCAGTACTTC.

A single count supports this clone. The chain recombines TRBV5-1 with TRBJ2-2; TRBD2 matches at 8 bases. V shed 5 bases, J shed 1 base, and the junction held 4 bases outside the gene matches. Per germline, CDR1 SGHRS and CDR2 YFSETQ. CDR3 length equals 15 residues. CDR3 in DNA: TGCGCCAGCAGGGAGCGGGAGAGGAACACCGGGGAGCTGTTTTTT. Residues: CASRERERNTGELFF.

The rearrangement uses TRBV15 and TRBJ1-5, with D possibly being TRBD1 (6 bases). Trimming cost V 5 bases and J 6 bases, with 20 bases left between them. The CDR3 totals 16 residues. The germline CDR1 and CDR2 sequences are LNHNV and YYDKDF (reference sequence). The CDR3 nucleotides are TGTGCCACCAGCTTACCGACGGGCAGGGGCATTCAGCCCCAGCATTTT. As protein: CATSLPTGRGIQPQHF.

The chain is built from TRBV20-1 and TRBJ2-1, with no clear D. CDR1 and CDR2 from the germline V gene are DFQATT and SNEGSKA (reference sequence). The V gene lost 5 bases and the J gene lost 3 bases, with 5 bases spanning the gap. CDR3 length: 11 amino acids. Here the CDR3 DNA reads TGCAGTGCTTCCATCTACAATGAGCAGTTCTTC. Translation: CSASIYNEQFF.

The rearrangement uses TRBV7-2 and TRBJ1-2; D gene uncertain. The CDR3 spans 15 residues. The ends were cut back, 0 bases at V and 0 bases at J, with 8 bases in the middle. CDR1 and CDR2 from the germline V gene are SGHTA and FQGNSA. DNA for the CDR3: TGTGCCAGCAGCTTAGCGGCAGTTACTAACTATGGCTACACCTTC. This codes for CASSLAAVTNYGYTF.

V usage is TRBV7-2 and J usage is TRBJ2-1; possible D gene TRBD2, 5 bases. From germline, CDR1 is SGHTA and CDR2 FQGNSA. Trimming removed 6 bases at V and 6 bases at J, with 18 bases between. The CDR3 is made up of 15 amino acids. The CDR3 DNA follows: TGTGCCAGCAGAGACGACGGGGAGATCTCCAATGAGCAGTTCTTC. Translating it yields CASRDDGEISNEQFF.